This T cell receptor (beta chain) was profiled in a study of tumor and adjacent non-tumor tissue in lung cancer. In this sample, this clonotype turned up many times. Its target is not known. At one boundary the junction diverges from the germline segment, which might be a read error. The CDR3 length is 15 residues. Germline assignment: CDR1 SGHAT and CDR2 FQNNGV. Three rounds of nested PCR, following a modified ARM-PCR protocol, produced the TCRbeta library. TCRdb redid the calling of the multiplex PCR reads with MiXCR, one entry per CDR3 protein. Here the sample spans around 74,000 distinct CDR3 sequences, about two thirds being singletons. No cell sorting was done before RNA was extracted from the tissue. More than 3 cm separated this lung sample from the edge of the tumor. Study findings and constraints: Tumor repertoires had a smaller top 100 clone share than normal lung.

The sequencing sample was made of distant non-tumor lung tissue. The V and J genes are TRBV11-2 and TRBJ2-1; D might be TRBD2 (6 bases). This clonotype was obtained from a woman aged 45 to 65 with non-small cell lung cancer. The CDR3 spells CASSFVADAYNEQLF. In nucleotides, the CDR3 is TGTGCCAGCAGCTTTGTAGCGGATGCCTACAATGAGCAGCTCTTC.